Listed here are 12 T cell receptor beta chains from one sample, sequenced in a study of molecular identifiers for immune sequencing clone quantification. TCRdb re-derived calls from the PCR reads in MiXCR, one entry per CDR3 protein. The sample has 85,000 to 95,000 distinct CDR3 sequences, under 20% seen once; the top ten hold roughly 0.89%. Sequenced material: naive CD8+ T cells from blood, with Jurkat cell RNA spiked in. The subset is: FACS-sorted CD8+CD4-CCR7+CD45RA+ naive T cells. These TCRs come from a human donor in good health. Some libraries in this study had Jurkat cell RNA spiked in.

Concerning this clonotype: A much larger clone differs by one base, so this may be a read error. The J gene is TRBJ2-2, the V gene TRBV7-9; D is undetermined. CDR1 is SEHNR, CDR2 FQNEAQ, per germline (reference sequence). This CDR3 comprises 16 residues. Trimming removed 1 base from V and 4 bases from J, with 13 bases in between. CDR3 sequence: CASSLDETKSTGELFF. CDR3 nucleotides: TGTGCCAGCAGCTTAGATGAGACAAAGAGCACCGGGGAGCTGTTTTTT.

This clonotype occurred many times. J is TRBJ2-3 and V is TRBV4-3, with 8 bases identical to TRBD1. The CDR3 spans 16 residues. The germline gives CDR1 LGHNA, CDR2 YSLEER. Trimming took 1 base from V and 2 from J; bases not matched to a gene: 5. The CDR3 nucleotides read TGCGCCAGCAGCCAAGGGCCAGGGGGCGTCACAGATACGCAGTATTTT. It is translated as CASSQGPGGVTDTQYF.

The chain is built from TRBV10-3 and TRBJ2-1; 8 bases match TRBD2. Germline CDR1 reads ENHRY; CDR2 reads SYGVKD. The CDR3 runs 17 residues. Germline trimming cut 2 bases from V and 2 bases from J; bases unmatched to any gene: 8. The CDR3 DNA sequence: TGTGCCATCAGTGAGACCGAGGGGCGGGGGGCCTACAATGAGCAGTTCTTC. Protein product: CAISETEGRGAYNEQFF.

This clonotype occurred many times. The genes are TRBV9 and TRBJ2-3; D ambiguous. CDR1 is SGDLS and CDR2 is YYNGEE in the germline V gene. V lost 0 bases and J lost 1, with 3 bases in between. The CDR3 extends over 13 amino acids. Written as DNA, the CDR3 is TGTGCCAGCAGCGTAGTGGGCACAGATACGCAGTATTTT. Translated: CASSVVGTDTQYF.

This clonotype was counted ten times or more. The V gene is TRBV5-4, the J gene TRBJ2-3; a possible D gene is TRBD2 (7 bases). Looked up from germline, CDR1 is SGHNT and CDR2 is YYREEE (reference sequence). V was cut by 2 bases and J by 0 bases, with 10 bases left in between. This CDR3 region has 15 residues. DNA of the CDR3: TGTGCCAGCAGCTTTGCGGGGGCTAGCACAGATACGCAGTATTTT. Its protein product is CASSFAGASTDTQYF.

In its sample, this clonotype was seen many times. This chain links TRBV9 with TRBJ2-2; maybe TRBD1 (6 bases). There are 13 residues in the CDR3. Germline V gene data show CDR1 as SGDLS and CDR2 as YYNGEE. With 2 bases removed from V and 7 bases from J, the gap between germline ends came to 9 bases. This chain's CDR3 is CASSVQQGGELFF. The CDR3 DNA is TGTGCCAGCAGCGTGCAACAGGGCGGGGAGCTGTTTTTT.

The V call is TRBV29-1, the J call TRBJ2-7; D is unresolved. V dropped 4 bases and J dropped 0 bases, with 10 bases sitting between them. Germline V gives CDR1 SQVTM, CDR2 ANQGSEA. CDR3 size: 13 residues. CDR3 protein: CSVVPSSSYEQYF. As DNA, the CDR3 is TGCAGCGTTGTCCCAAGTAGCTCCTACGAGCAGTACTTC.

Ten or more counts support this clonotype. This sequence joins TRBV7-9 and TRBJ2-4; perhaps TRBD2 as D (5 bases). Germline V gives CDR1 SEHNR, CDR2 FQNEAQ (reference sequence). The CDR3 is made up of 17 amino acids. The V gene lost 2 bases and the J gene lost 0 bases, with 14 bases spanning the gap. CDR3 sequence reads: CASSLSPGGLAKNIQYF. In DNA, the CDR3 is TGTGCCAGCAGCTTAAGCCCCGGAGGCTTAGCCAAAAACATTCAGTACTTC. Looking up the rest from reference TRBV7-9 and TRBJ2-4 gives the full variable domain: DTGVSQNPRHKITKRGQNVTFRCDPISEHNRLYWYRQTLGQGPEFLTYFQNEAQLEKSRLLSDRFSAERPKGSFSTLEIQRTEQGDSAMYLCASSLSPGGLAKNIQYFGAGTRLSVL.

This clonotype was picked up many times. V is TRBV21-1 and J is TRBJ2-6; the table's D call, TRBD1, has no DNA check behind it. TRBV21-1 corresponds to a pseudogene. The CDR3 consists of 17 residues. As DNA, the CDR3 is TGTGCCAGCCGCAAAAACAGGGCTTCATCTGGGGCCAACGTCCTGACTTTC. Amino acids: CASRKNRASSGANVLTF.

Here the CDR3 reads CAISPTGTSGGASSYEQYF. Written as DNA, the CDR3 is TGTGCCATCAGCCCGACCGGGACTAGCGGGGGCGCTTCCTCCTACGAGCAGTACTTC. This chain joins TRBV10-3 and TRBJ2-7; 14 bases fit TRBD2. Germline CDR1 and CDR2: ENHRY and SYGVKD. J gave up 0 bases and V 6 bases, and 13 bases lay outside the gene matches. The CDR3 runs 19 residues.

This clonotype was picked up many times. This chain links TRBV27 with TRBJ1-5, with TRBD1 matching over 9 bases. The germline gives CDR1 MNHEY, CDR2 SMNVEV (reference sequence). This CDR3 is built from 16 residues. Losses at the gene ends were 0 bases for V and 9 bases for J; bases not matched to a gene: 9. This chain's CDR3 is CASSLSGQGSSRPQHF. CDR3 coding DNA: TGTGCCAGCAGTTTATCAGGACAGGGGTCATCTCGGCCCCAGCATTTT.

This clonotype occurred many times. V and J are TRBV7-6 and TRBJ2-1; D is unresolved. The CDR3 extends over 12 amino acids. The V gene's germline CDR1 is SGHVS and CDR2 FNYEAQ. With 5 bases removed from V and 9 bases from J, the gap between germline ends came to 11 bases. The DNA of the CDR3 is TGTGCCAGCAGCGTCAACAGCTTTGAGCAGTTCTTC. Translating it yields CASSVNSFEQFF.